The sequence of this T cell receptor beta chain was determined in a study of beta chain features in type 1 diabetes. Whole-study results and caveats: People with Type 1 diabetes carried modestly yet significantly shorter TCRB CDR3s in all four CD4+ subsets. Comparison showed that naive, central memory and Treg TCRB repertoires appeared more similar among patients than among healthy donors. The question of HLA type influencing TCRB rearrangement was one that remained unresolved here. cDNA-based sequencing might over-represent cells highly expressing TCR.

The investigators reverse transcribed all of the isolated RNA, so they sequenced expressed TCRB transcripts. Clones were read by immunoSEQ multiplex PCR, and TCRdb kept only the in-frame ones, dropping some. Of some 300,000 clones in the sample, about 8% were seen once. This clone appeared a few times. Its antigen is as yet unknown. CDR1 and CDR2 from the germline V gene are MGHRA and YSYEKL. The CDR3 has 16 amino acids. Trimming shortened V by 0 bases and J by 0 bases, and 6 bases separated the two germline ends. This chain joins TRBV4-1 and TRBJ2-6; D unresolved. Sequencing input: central memory CD4+ T cells from blood. The source of this sequence is a woman younger than 35 in good health. In DNA, the CDR3 is TGCGCCAGCAGCCAAGATAGGAGCTCTGGGGCCAACGTCCTGACTTTC. Amino acid sequence: CASSQDRSSGANVLTF.